These T cell receptor beta chains were read from a single sample in a study of T cells in Graves' hyperthyroidism and ophthalmopathy. One entry per CDR3 protein results from TCRdb running MiXCR on the multiplex PCR reads. The table has around 600,000 distinct CDR3 sequences, 14% seen once. What was sequenced was blood. Every receptor here comes from a woman between 50 and 59 years old with Graves' ophthalmopathy. CDR3s include the opening cysteine and the closing phenylalanine or tryptophan. A D gene is named only where the DNA matches it firmly.

V gene,D gene,CDR3 length,CDR3 protein
TRBV29-1,NA,16,CSVEDPRRGGTGELFF
TRBV4-1,TRBD2,17,CASSPELAGGPFREQYF
TRBV27,NA,12,CASSLWNGTQYF
TRBV6-1,TRBD2,17,CASSYAIQTGLAVEQFF
TRBV27,TRBD1,15,CASSWTGGDNQPQHF
TRBV5-1,NA,11,CASNLEETQYF
TRBV20-1,NA,16,CSASQPRDWYQETQYF
TRBV9,TRBD1,16,CASSGGTGGRGNEQFF
TRBV6-5,TRBD1,18,CASSYLGQVVSGANVLTF
TRBV6-6,NA,13,CASSYFLADEQYF
TRBV28,NA,15,CASSPRDGSHQPQHF
TRBV27,NA,13,CASRRGISYEQYF
TRBV18,TRBD1,17,CASSPLEATGKGDTQYF
TRBV28,TRBD2,13,CATQGLAGGEQFF
TRBV7-2,NA,14,CASSYRALNTEAFF
TRBV12-3/TRBV12-4,NA,14,CASSFSSASSEAFF
TRBV10-3,TRBD1,13,CAIREDRDTEAFF
TRBV6-6,NA,15,CASSYSPPGYNEQFF
TRBV20-1,NA,13,CSARDRESAPLHF
TRBV4-3,NA,15,CASSPDRRANYGYTF
TRBV9,NA,16,CASSVGGSKFTGELFF
TRBV28,NA,13,CASSTDLNTEAFF
TRBV28,NA,15,CATERASSSYNEQFF
TRBV4-2,TRBD2,19,CASSQDLGLAGGSAGELFF
TRBV24-1,TRBD1,13,CAIRKTGSIEAFF
TRBV10-3,TRBD1,16,CAITPGTGSRVNEQFF
TRBV6-1,NA,13,CASSEGTTDTQYF